In its sample, the clone carrying this TCR beta chain was seen many times. What it binds is not known. The entry originates in a study of T-cell reconstitution after alpha-beta-depleted transplantation in children. Findings and caveats of the study: The authors attributed T-cell counts and diversity one year after transplant mostly to newly produced T cells. Some patients' high day-60 TCRbeta diversity was attributed to recipient cells surviving conditioning. Reportedly, only several hundred clones from non-depleted graft cells drove alpha-beta T-cell counts at about two months.

The CDR3 contains 14 residues. Germline lookup yields CDR1 LGHDT and CDR2 YNNKEL (reference sequence). The V gene lost 0 bases and the J gene lost 4 bases, with 9 bases spanning the gap. Unique molecular identifiers were incorporated during preparation of the TCRbeta library. One entry per CDR3 protein results from TCRdb running MiXCR on the PCR reads. The top ten clones hold less than 15% of a sample with 65,000 to 85,000 distinct CDR3 sequences, approximately 11% of them seen once. The rearrangement links TRBV3-1 to TRBJ1-1, with unresolved D. The sequenced sample was PBMCs, obtained before TCRalphabeta/CD19-depleted stem cell transplant. This clonotype originated in a boy younger than 18 with acute myeloid leukemia, due to receive a stem cell transplant. CDR3 loop: CASSQDRVGTEAFF. The CDR3 bases are TGTGCCAGCAGCCAAGATCGAGTGGGCACTGAAGCTTTCTTT.